This T cell receptor (beta chain) came from a study of blood T cells in healthy people across ages. Sample-barcoded 5' priming and a J-beta primer mix drove a second PCR of about 6 to 12 cycles. Per-sample output comprised a minimum of 3 million paired-end reads containing CDR3. TCRdb re-analysed the 5' RACE reads in MiXCR, keeping a single row per CDR3 protein. This table has 1.5 million to 2 million distinct CDR3 sequences, 49% appearing once. This CDR3 comprises 18 residues. V was clipped by 1 base and J by 3 bases, with 18 bases between them. Per the germline V gene, CDR1 is LGHNA and CDR2 is YSLEER.

The sequence was obtained from a woman between 35 and 50 years old in good health. Source material: blood. The V call is TRBV4-3, the J call TRBJ1-4; the D gene is possibly TRBD1 (5 bases). CDR3 loop: CASSQVVPAIRANEKLFF. The CDR3 DNA reads TGCGCCAGCAGCCAAGTTGTTCCGGCGATCAGGGCTAATGAAAAACTGTTTTTT.